The 13 T cell receptor beta chains below all came from one sample that was sequenced in a study of blood T cell repertoires in COVID-19. Generated by immunoSEQ multiplex PCR, the TCRdb table keeps only in-frame clones and is missing some. The data contain around 270,000 clones, about 89% of them singletons. Sequenced input: peripheral blood. The receptor set was obtained from a man between 40 and 49 years old with acute or convalescent COVID-19.

J is TRBJ1-1 and V is TRBV5-1, with 8 nucleotides matching TRBD1. Trimming cost V 7 bases and J 0 bases; bases outside gene matches: 14. Germline V lookup: CDR1 SGHRS, CDR2 YFSETQ. This CDR3 is built from 17 residues. Here the CDR3 DNA reads TGCGCCAGCCAATTCCAGCTCAGGGGGCGGATGAACACTGAAGCTTTCTTT. It encodes CASQFQLRGRMNTEAFF.

This rearrangement joins TRBV18 to TRBJ2-7, with TRBD2 identical over 13 bases. Unmatched junction bases numbered 2, after V lost 3 bases and J lost 0 bases. CDR1 KGHSH and CDR2 LQKENI come from the germline V gene. The CDR3 runs to 16 residues. This CDR3 is CASSPGLAGTSYEQYF. The CDR3 DNA sequence: TGTGCCAGCTCACCGGGACTAGCGGGGACCTCCTACGAGCAGTACTTC.

The rearrangement uses TRBV5-6 and TRBJ1-2, with TRBD1 matching over 10 bases. The CDR3 loop spans 15 amino acids. Trimming at V came to 2 bases and at J to 3 bases, leaving 4 bases not matched to a gene. Germline values: CDR1 SGHDT, CDR2 YYEEEE. CDR3 in amino acids: CASSFGTGDDYGYTF. As DNA, the CDR3 is TGTGCCAGCAGCTTCGGGACAGGGGATGACTATGGCTACACCTTC.

This sequence joins TRBV5-1 and TRBJ1-2; a weak D match, TRBD1 (5 bases). The CDR3 extends over 17 amino acids. V shed 5 bases and J shed 2 bases, with 22 bases lying between them. The germline CDR1 and CDR2 sequences are SGHRS and YFSETQ. CDR3 nucleotide sequence: TGCGCCAGCAGTCATTCTTCTTCGGGGGATCGAAACTATGGCTACACCTTC. It specifies CASSHSSSGDRNYGYTF.

The chain combines TRBV7-9 with TRBJ1-2, with 8 bases that match TRBD1. V shed 3 bases and J 3 bases; nucleotides not matched to a gene: 3. The CDR3 covers 14 residues. The germline V gene encodes CDR1 SEHNR and CDR2 FQNEAQ (reference sequence). Here the CDR3 DNA reads TGTGCCAGCAGCTTGCTACAGGGGGACTATGGCTACACCTTC. As protein: CASSLLQGDYGYTF.

This clone was observed a handful of times. V gene TRBV5-1 combines with J gene TRBJ2-2; 9 positions agree with TRBD1. The germline V gene has CDR1 SGHRS and CDR2 YFSETQ. CDR3 length: 18 amino acids. The trim removed 3 bases at V and 1 base at J, leaving 10 bases unmatched. The CDR3 loop reads CASSWEGPGQGNTGELFF. CDR3 in DNA: TGCGCCAGCAGCTGGGAGGGGCCGGGACAGGGGAACACCGGGGAGCTGTTTTTT.

The rearrangement uses TRBV24-1 and TRBJ2-1, with 15 bases aligning to TRBD2. This CDR3 has 12 residues. CDR1 and CDR2 from the germline V gene are KGHDR and SFDVKD. Losses at the gene ends were 9 bases for V and 16 bases for J; bases not matched to a gene: 6. The CDR3 nucleotides read TGTGCCACCGGGACTAGCGGGGGGCCAATATTCTTC. It encodes CATGTSGGPIFF.

V usage is TRBV5-1 and J usage is TRBJ1-1, with TRBD1 as a possible D gene (5 bases). CDR3 length equals 14 residues. Germline CDR1 SGHRS, CDR2 YFSETQ. Deletions cut 6 bases from V and 10 bases from J, with 22 bases between. Here the CDR3 DNA reads TGCGCCAGCACCATGGAGGGGTCTGAAGTGCGAGCTTTCTTT. It encodes CASTMEGSEVRAFF.

The genes are TRBV6-5 and TRBJ1-2; 7 bases line up with TRBD1. V trimming: 0 bases; J trimming: 3 bases; junction bases outside the gene matches: 4. The CDR3 totals 15 residues. In germline, CDR1 is MNHEY, CDR2 SVGAGI. In DNA form, the CDR3 reads TGTGCCAGCAGTTACTCGAGGGGGCGGGACTATGGCTACACCTTC. Its translation: CASSYSRGRDYGYTF.

The chain couples TRBV10-2 to TRBJ1-2, with a possible D match to TRBD1 (5 bases). Trimming took off 4 bases at V and 6 bases at J, with 18 bases between the two ends. Looked up from germline, CDR1 is WSHSY and CDR2 is SAAADI. This CDR3 has 15 amino acids. In DNA, the CDR3 is TGCGCCAGCAGTGTCCGGGACTCGGGATTGGATGGCTACACCTTC. This encodes CASSVRDSGLDGYTF.

The chain couples TRBV5-1 to TRBJ2-1; maybe TRBD2 (7 bases). The CDR3 runs to 11 residues. V lost 10 bases, J lost 9 bases, and 14 bases lay in between. Germline CDR1 is SGHRS and CDR2 is YFSETQ. The CDR3: CAGRGATEQFF. The CDR3, as DNA: TGCGCCGGGAGGGGGGCAACTGAGCAGTTCTTC.

J is TRBJ1-4 and V is TRBV6-6; maybe TRBD1 (6 bases). CDR1 and CDR2 (germline): MNHNY, SVGAGI (reference sequence). The CDR3 consists of 13 residues. V was cut by 2 bases and J by 8 bases, with 9 bases left in between. CDR3 sequence reads: CASSYRGAEKLFF. Here the CDR3 DNA reads TGTGCCAGCAGTTACCGGGGGGCAGAAAAACTGTTTTTT.

V gene TRBV12-3 or TRBV12-4 combines with J gene TRBJ2-1; 9 bases match TRBD2. V trimming: 7 bases; J trimming: 6 bases; junction bases outside the gene matches: 4. The CDR3 spans 13 residues. DNA for the CDR3: TGTGCCAGCATTTTTAGCGGGGGCAATGAGCAGTTCTTC. Its translation is CASIFSGGNEQFF.